The entry below describes one TCR beta chain. Its antigen is unidentified. CDR1 SEHNR and CDR2 FQNEAQ come from the germline V gene (reference sequence). This CDR3 spans 15 amino acids. These data belong to a study of T cells in Graves' hyperthyroidism and ophthalmopathy. Broader study findings: The majority of expanded thyroid clonotypes above 0.001 also appeared in blood.

It was RNA transcripts that yielded the amplified TCR beta CDR3 regions. In the first-round RT-PCR of the TCR CDR3, the HTBI primer set was used. TCRdb passed the multiplex PCR reads through MiXCR, listing each CDR3 protein once. The data show hundreds of thousands of distinct CDR3 sequences, more than 45% seen once. Aged 18 to 65, the patients had hyperthyroidism that was newly diagnosed and had lasted under 2 months. The chain recombines TRBV7-9 with TRBJ2-7; perhaps TRBD2 as D (5 bases). The J call is doubtful: the DNA matches TRBJ2-1 better. The sequence was obtained from a woman younger than 35 with Graves' hyperthyroidism. Input material: peripheral blood or thyroid tissue (not recorded which). This CDR3 is CASSLVPEGNNEQFF. Written as DNA, the CDR3 is TGTGCCAGCAGCTTGGTCCCCGAGGGTAACAATGAGCAGTTCTTC.